What follows is one TCR beta chain and its context. Its antigen is unidentified. The CDR3 length is 13 residues. Deletions cut 4 bases from V and 7 bases from J, with 14 bases between. The germline V gene has CDR1 SGHRS and CDR2 YFSETQ. The sample belongs to a study of T cell responses to AZD1222 COVID-19 vaccine. Regarding the study as a whole: Spike-spanning, vaccine-associated CD4 TCRs were dominant at 160-218 and 743-854. Baseline testing showed seropositivity in only six AZD1222 recipients. Recipients of two AZD1222 doses showed rising Spike-specific TCR breadth and depth. Donors skewed white British and female; clonal diversity was possibly underestimated.

TCRdb's table, derived via immunoSEQ multiplex PCR, lists solely in-frame clones and lacks some. Here the sample spans 140,000 to 150,000 clones, roughly 90% being singletons. The chain has TRBV5-1 and TRBJ1-2; D not resolved. This receptor was identified in an adult in good health. Source: peripheral blood, taken on day 0 of AZD1222 vaccination. CDR3: CASSPLEEGGYTF. In DNA form, the CDR3 reads TGCGCCAGCAGCCCACTCGAAGAGGGTGGCTACACCTTC. The full variable domain, with the rest looked up from reference TRBV5-1 and TRBJ1-2, is KAGVTQTPRYLIKTRGQQVTLSCSPISGHRSVSWYQQTPGQGLQFLFEYFSETQRNKGNFPGRFSGRQFSNSRSEMNVSTLELGDSALYLCASSPLEEGGYTFGSGTRLTVV.